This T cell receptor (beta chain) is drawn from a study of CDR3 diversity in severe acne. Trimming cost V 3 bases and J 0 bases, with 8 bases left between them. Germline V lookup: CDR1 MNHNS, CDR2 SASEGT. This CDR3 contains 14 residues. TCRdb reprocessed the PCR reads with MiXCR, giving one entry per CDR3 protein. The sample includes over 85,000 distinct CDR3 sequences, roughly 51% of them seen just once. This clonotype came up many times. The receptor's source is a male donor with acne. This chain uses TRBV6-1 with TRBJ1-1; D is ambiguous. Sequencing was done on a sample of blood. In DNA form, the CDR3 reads TGTGCCAGCAGTGACAACGGCATGAACACTGAAGCTTTCTTT. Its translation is CASSDNGMNTEAFF.